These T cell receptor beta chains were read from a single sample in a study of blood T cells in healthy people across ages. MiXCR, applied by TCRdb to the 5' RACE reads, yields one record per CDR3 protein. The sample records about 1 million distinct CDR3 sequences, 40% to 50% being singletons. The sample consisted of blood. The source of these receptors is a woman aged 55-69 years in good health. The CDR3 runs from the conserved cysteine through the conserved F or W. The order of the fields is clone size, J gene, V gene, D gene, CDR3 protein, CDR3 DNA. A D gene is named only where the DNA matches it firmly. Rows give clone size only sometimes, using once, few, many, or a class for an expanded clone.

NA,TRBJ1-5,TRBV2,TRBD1,CASSQPGQGFGIRQPQHF,TGTGCCAGCAGTCAGCCGGGACAGGGGTTCGGAATCCGTCAGCCCCAGCATTTT
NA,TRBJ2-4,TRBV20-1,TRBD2,CSAAGLAGGGEQYF,TGCAGTGCTGCCGGACTAGCGGGAGGTGGTGAGCAGTACTTC
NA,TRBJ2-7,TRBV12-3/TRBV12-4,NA,CASSRTVRAYEQYF,TGTGCCAGCAGCCGGACAGTAAGAGCTTACGAGCAGTACTTC
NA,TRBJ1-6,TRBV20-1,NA,CGARDTGNRYNSPLHF,TGCGGTGCTAGAGATACAGGGAACCGGTATAATTCACCCCTCCACTTT
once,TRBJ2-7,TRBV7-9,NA,CASSLRVSVSYEQYF,TGTGCCAGCAGCTTAAGGGTTTCGGTCAGCTACGAGCAGTACTTC
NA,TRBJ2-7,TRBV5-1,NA,CASSPDHPVSEQYF,TGCGCCAGCAGCCCAGATCACCCAGTCTCCGAGCAGTACTTC
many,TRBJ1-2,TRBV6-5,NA,CATTRRGFGYTF,TGTGCCACCACCCGGCGGGGATTCGGCTACACCTTC
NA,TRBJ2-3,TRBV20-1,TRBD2,CSAPGTSGNTQYF,TGCAGTGCCCCTGGGACTAGCGGGAATACGCAGTATTTT
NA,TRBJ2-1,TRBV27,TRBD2,CACSSYRTSGGSYNEQFF,TGTGCCTGCAGCTCCTACCGGACTAGCGGGGGCTCCTACAATGAGCAGTTCTTC
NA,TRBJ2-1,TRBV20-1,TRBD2,CSGAGVSYEQFF,TGCAGTGGGGCGGGAGTTAGCTATGAGCAGTTCTTC
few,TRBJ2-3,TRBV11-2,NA,CASSSFSRVTDTQYF,TGTGCCAGCAGCTCGTTCTCTAGGGTAACAGATACGCAGTATTTT
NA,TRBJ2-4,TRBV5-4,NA,CASSLGQPSQNIQYF,TGTGCCAGCAGCTTGGGTCAGCCTAGCCAAAACATTCAGTACTTC
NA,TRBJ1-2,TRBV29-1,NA,CSVEDLALPRAGRTPIYGYTF,TGCAGCGTTGAAGATCTTGCTCTGCCCAGGGCAGGGCGAACCCCTATCTATGGCTACACCTTC
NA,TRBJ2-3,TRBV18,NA,CASSRPETKKMDTQYF,TGTGCCAGCTCACGACCCGAGACCAAAAAAATGGATACGCAGTATTTT
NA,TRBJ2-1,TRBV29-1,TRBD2,CSGILAGLCEQFF,TGCAGCGGCATCCTAGCGGGATTGTGTGAGCAGTTCTTC
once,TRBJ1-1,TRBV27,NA,CASNPGVLRNTEAFF,TGTGCCAGCAACCCCGGGGTACTGAGGAACACTGAAGCTTTCTTT
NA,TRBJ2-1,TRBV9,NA,CASSVSLRGTPDNEQFF,TGTGCCAGCAGCGTCTCCCTAAGGGGAACCCCCGACAATGAGCAGTTCTTC
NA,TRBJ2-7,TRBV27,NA,CASSLREVGCEQYF,TGTGCCAGCAGCCTCAGGGAGGTGGGCTGCGAGCAGTACTTC
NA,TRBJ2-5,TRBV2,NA,CASSDSADKGETQYF,TGTGCCAGCAGTGATTCCGCGGACAAGGGGGAGACCCAGTACTTC
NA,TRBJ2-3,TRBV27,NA,CASSLSGGRGDTQYF,TGTGCCAGCAGTTTATCTGGGGGGCGGGGAGATACGCAGTATTTT
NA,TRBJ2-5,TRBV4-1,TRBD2,CASSQVPPFGGRLPTLQETQYF,TGCGCCAGCAGCCAAGTTCCGCCTTTTGGCGGGAGACTTCCCACTCTTCAAGAGACCCAGTACTTC
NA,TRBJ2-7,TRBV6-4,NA,CARRNPGTPAPYEQYF,TGTGCCAGACGGAACCCCGGGACCCCGGCCCCCTACGAGCAGTACTTC
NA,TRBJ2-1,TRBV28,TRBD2,CASEGREGLNEQFF,TGTGCCAGCGAGGGGCGGGAGGGTTTGAATGAGCAGTTCTTC
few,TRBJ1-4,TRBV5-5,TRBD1,CASSFNQGDLIRFF,TGTGCCAGCAGCTTTAATCAGGGGGATTTAATACGGTTTTTT
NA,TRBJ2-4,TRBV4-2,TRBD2,CASGQEGGSGSGAKNIQYF,TGTGCCAGCGGCCAAGAAGGTGGTAGCGGGAGTGGGGCCAAAAACATTCAGTACTTC
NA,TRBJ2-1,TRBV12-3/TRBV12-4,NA,CASRGWEQSYNEQFF,TGTGCCAGCAGGGGGTGGGAGCAGTCCTACAATGAGCAGTTCTTC
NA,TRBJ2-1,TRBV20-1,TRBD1,CSASGTGYNEQFF,TGCAGTGCATCCGGGACAGGGTACAATGAGCAGTTCTTC
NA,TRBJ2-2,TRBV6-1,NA,CASSEASQEYTGELFF,TGTGCCAGCAGTGAAGCGAGTCAAGAATACACCGGGGAGCTGTTTTTT
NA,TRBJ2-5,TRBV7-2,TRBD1,CASSKPGQGSETQYF,TGTGCCAGCAGCAAACCGGGACAGGGAAGTGAGACCCAGTACTTC
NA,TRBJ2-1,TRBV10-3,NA,CAINSGNEQFF,TGTGCCATCAATAGTGGCAATGAGCAGTTCTTC
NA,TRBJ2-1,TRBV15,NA,CATSRVGRAYNEQFF,TGTGCCACCAGCAGAGTTGGCAGGGCCTACAATGAGCAGTTCTTC
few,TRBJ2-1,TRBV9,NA,CASSVNPGTSYNEQFF,TGTGCCAGCAGCGTCAACCCGGGGACGTCCTACAATGAGCAGTTCTTC
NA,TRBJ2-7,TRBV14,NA,CASSPRFLEANEQYF,TGTGCCAGCAGCCCACGGTTCTTGGAGGCGAACGAGCAGTACTTC
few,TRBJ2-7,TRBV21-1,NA,CASSKMGPSSYEQYF,TGTGCCAGCAGCAAAATGGGACCCAGCTCCTACGAGCAGTACTTC
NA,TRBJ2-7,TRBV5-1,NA,CASSSETGFVNEQYF,TGCGCCAGCAGCTCAGAGACAGGCTTCGTGAACGAGCAGTACTTC
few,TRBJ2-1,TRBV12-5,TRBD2,CASGPPLLAGGPNEQFF,TGTGCTAGTGGTCCGCCCCTACTAGCGGGAGGGCCTAATGAGCAGTTCTTC
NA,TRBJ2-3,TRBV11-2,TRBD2,CASSPRGVGTADTQYF,TGTGCCAGCAGCCCCCGGGGGGTTGGGACCGCAGATACGCAGTATTTT
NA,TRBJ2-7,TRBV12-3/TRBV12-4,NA,CASRFSSAYNEQYF,TGTGCCAGCAGATTTTCTAGCGCGTACAATGAGCAGTACTTC
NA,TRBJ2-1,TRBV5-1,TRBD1,CASSSTGQGASEQFF,TGCGCCAGCAGTTCAACGGGACAGGGGGCTTCGGAGCAGTTCTTC
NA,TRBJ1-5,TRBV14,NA,CASSQPEVPSNQPQHF,TGTGCCAGCAGCCAGCCCGAAGTACCCTCCAATCAGCCCCAGCATTTT
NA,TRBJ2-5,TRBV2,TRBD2,CASRGTSGSTGTQYF,TGTGCCAGCAGAGGGACTAGCGGGAGCACAGGGACCCAGTACTTC
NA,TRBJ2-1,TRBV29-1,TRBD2,CSVEGLAGRISSYNEQFF,TGCAGCGTTGAAGGGCTAGCGGGACGTATAAGCTCCTACAATGAGCAGTTCTTC
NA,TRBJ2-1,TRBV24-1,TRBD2,CATSDGGSGRTRNEQFF,TGTGCCACCAGTGATGGAGGTAGCGGGAGGACCCGGAATGAGCAGTTCTTC
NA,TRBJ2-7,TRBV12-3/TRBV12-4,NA,CASSFRHSDEQYF,TGTGCCAGCAGTTTTCGGCATTCGGACGAGCAGTACTTC
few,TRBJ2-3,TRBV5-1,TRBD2,CASSVASGRLDTQYF,TGCGCCAGCAGCGTCGCTAGCGGGAGGCTGGATACGCAGTATTTT
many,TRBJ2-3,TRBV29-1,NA,CSVEPQGNTQYF,TGCAGCGTTGAACCACAGGGTAATACGCAGTATTTT
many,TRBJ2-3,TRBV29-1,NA,CSVGWSTDTQYF,TGCAGCGTTGGCTGGAGCACAGATACGCAGTATTTT
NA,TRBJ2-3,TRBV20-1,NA,CSASGLRRTQYF,TGCAGTGCTAGTGGACTCCGGAGGACGCAGTATTTT
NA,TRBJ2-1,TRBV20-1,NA,CSAAHRAGQFF,TGCAGTGCTGCTCACAGGGCCGGGCAGTTCTTC
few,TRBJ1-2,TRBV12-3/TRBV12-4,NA,CASSRQGSYGYTF,TGTGCCAGCAGTAGGCAGGGTAGCTATGGCTACACCTTC
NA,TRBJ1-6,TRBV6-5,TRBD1,CASRGTGGQGSPLHF,TGTGCCAGCAGAGGGACAGGGGGACAGGGTTCACCCCTCCACTTT
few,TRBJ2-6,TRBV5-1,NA,CASTPMGELVGANVLTF,TGCGCCAGCACCCCCATGGGGGAGCTGGTTGGGGCCAACGTCCTGACTTTC
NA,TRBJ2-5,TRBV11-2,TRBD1,CANSHYRGPSETQYF,TGTGCCAACAGCCACTACAGGGGCCCGTCGGAGACCCAGTACTTC
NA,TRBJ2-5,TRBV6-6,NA,CASSVAIAYERYF,TGTGCCAGCAGTGTCGCGATCGCCTACGAGCGGTACTTC